A single sample is the source of the 20 T cell receptor beta chains below, sequenced in a study of Ad26.COV2.S vaccination and SARS-CoV-2 variants (dated by TCRdb to 2020 to 2023). What the treatment or condition label conveys for this sample: some 19 received Ad26.COV2.S at low or high dose, single or two shots; five or six received placebo; per-sample allocation not given. Repertoires of vaccine and placebo recipients were sequenced from samples taken on day 63 after the first injection. Library preparation employed the immunoSEQ multiplex PCR assay. TCRdb's version of the immuneACCESS table is confined to in-frame rearrangements and falls short of the full clone set. An unresolved V gene accounts for under half of the shortfall where checked; the remainder is of unknown origin. For this sample the table gives 380,000 or so clones, of which about 85% were detected only once. Around 6.1% of the sample lies in the top ten.

The input for sequencing was peripheral blood, taken in a trial of Ad26.COV2.S vaccine versus placebo. Receptors were obtained from a person aged 18-60 years who received the Ad26.COV2.S COVID-19 vaccine or a placebo.

The CDR3 coding sequence is TGCGCCAGCAGCTTGGATGTGGGCGGCTATGGCTACACCTTC. It is translated as CASSLDVGGYGYTF. The rearrangement uses TRBV5-1 and TRBJ1-2, with D unresolved. The CDR3 sequence is 14 residues long. Trimming took off 0 bases at V and 4 bases at J, with 10 bases between the two ends. Per germline, CDR1 SGHRS and CDR2 YFSETQ.

This clone was seen only once. The sample carries other DNA sequences with the same CDR3. The V and J genes are TRBV18 and TRBJ2-7; 8 nucleotides agree with TRBD1. The V gene end was trimmed by 2 bases and the J gene end by 2 bases; junction bases not matched to a gene: 2. Germline CDR1 and CDR2: KGHSH and LQKENI. CDR3 size: 14 residues. The CDR3, as DNA: TGTGCCAGCTCACCAGGACAGGGTACCTACGAGCAGTACTTC. Its translation is CASSPGQGTYEQYF.

V usage is TRBV6-5 and J usage is TRBJ2-1; 7 bases map to TRBD2. V was clipped by 8 bases and J by 9 bases; unmatched bases: 4. Germline V lookup: CDR1 MNHEY, CDR2 SVGAGI. The CDR3 covers 11 residues. The CDR3 coding sequence is TGTGCCAGCGTCCGGGAGGCTGAGCAGTTCTTC. This translates into CASVREAEQFF.

V usage is TRBV19 and J usage is TRBJ2-1; D is perhaps TRBD2 (6 bases). Germline V lookup: CDR1 LNHDA, CDR2 SQIVND (reference sequence). V was trimmed by 6 bases and J by 3 bases, leaving 21 bases between them. The CDR3 extends over 17 amino acids. DNA for the CDR3: TGTGCCAGTAGCCCGATAATCGGGATAGCGGTCTACAATGAGCAGTTCTTC. Residues: CASSPIIGIAVYNEQFF.

The V gene is TRBV25-1, the J gene TRBJ2-7; 14 positions agree with TRBD2. Trimming cost V 2 bases and J 3 bases; bases outside gene matches: 6. The CDR3 length is 17 residues. Germline V gives CDR1 MGHDK, CDR2 SYGVNS. This chain's CDR3 is CASSELPGLAGVYEQYF. For the CDR3, the DNA is TGTGCCAGCAGTGAACTACCGGGACTAGCGGGGGTCTACGAGCAGTACTTC.

A word on this clone: A read error may account for a junction end that differs from germline. V usage is TRBV7-3 and J usage is TRBJ1-1; 7 bases match TRBD1. The CDR3 sequence is 13 residues long. Germline CDR1 SGHTA, CDR2 FQGTGA. The CDR3 sequence is CASSLIGDRELSF. The CDR3 bases are TGTGCCAGCAGCTTAATTGGGGACAGAGAGCTTTCTTTT.

The chain couples TRBV7-3 to TRBJ1-1; TRBD1 agrees at 7 bases. The V and J ends lost 4 bases and 3 bases, in that order; junction bases with no gene match: 14. The CDR3 runs 17 residues. Germline V gene data show CDR1 as SGHTA and CDR2 as FQGTGA. The chain's CDR3 is CASSSIFTGDLYTEAFF. The CDR3 bases are TGTGCCAGCAGCTCGATTTTCACAGGGGATTTATACACTGAAGCTTTCTTT.

V gene TRBV4-1 combines with J gene TRBJ1-5; 10 nucleotides agree with TRBD1. V lost 0 bases, J lost 1 base, and 12 bases stayed unmatched. Germline assignment: CDR1 MGHRA and CDR2 YSYEKL. The CDR3 sequence is 20 residues long. CDR3 sequence reads: CASSQESPRDRGTSNQPQHF. Here the CDR3 DNA reads TGCGCCAGCAGCCAAGAATCCCCCCGGGACAGGGGAACGAGCAATCAGCCCCAGCATTTT.

The chain couples TRBV7-2 to TRBJ1-5; D not certain. Between the trimmed V and J ends, which lost 4 bases and 0 bases, there was a span of 10 bases. CDR1 is SGHTA and CDR2 is FQGNSA in the germline V gene. The CDR3 sequence is 15 residues long. CDR3 nucleotide sequence: TGTGCCAGCAGCTCCGACTCTATTAGCAATCAGCCCCAGCATTTT. The encoded protein is CASSSDSISNQPQHF.

The J gene is TRBJ1-1, the V gene TRBV19; D is uncertain. CDR1 is LNHDA and CDR2 is SQIVND in the germline V gene (reference sequence). CDR3 size: 15 residues. V lost 3 bases and J 4 bases, leaving 15 bases between the germline ends. In DNA form, the CDR3 reads TGTGCCAGTAGTATTATCCAGCTGGGAGGCACTGAAGCTTTCTTT. It yields the protein CASSIIQLGGTEAFF.

This clone was counted a few times. J is TRBJ2-1 and V is TRBV5-4, with 10 nucleotides matching TRBD2. The CDR3 has 16 residues. V gave up 4 bases and J gave up 7 bases; unmatched junction bases: 11. Germline V gene lookup returns CDR1 SGHNT and CDR2 YYREEE (reference sequence). CDR3 nucleotide sequence: TGTGCCAGCAGCCCTGAAGCGGGGGGGCTAAAGAATGAGCAGTTCTTC. It specifies CASSPEAGGLKNEQFF.

The sample holds one count of this clone. The chain employs TRBV11-2 and TRBJ1-4, with 7 bases matching TRBD1. Germline V gene lookup returns CDR1 SGHAT and CDR2 FQNNGV. This CDR3 has 15 residues. J gave up 5 bases and V 3 bases, and 6 bases lay outside the gene matches. The chain's CDR3 is CASSLLGQINEKLFF. CDR3 coding DNA: TGTGCCAGCAGCTTGCTGGGACAGATAAATGAAAAACTGTTTTTT.

The chain links TRBV1 to TRBJ2-1; TRBD2 is the table's D call, not checked against the DNA. TRBV1 is termed a pseudogene. CDR3 length equals 17 residues. CDR3 amino acids: CTSSQRPTSGGYNEQFF. In nucleotides, the CDR3 is TGCACCAGCAGCCAACGCCCGACTAGCGGGGGTTACAATGAGCAGTTCTTC.

The V call is TRBV9, the J call TRBJ2-3; TRBD2 aligns across 16 bases. J was trimmed by 4 bases and V by 0 bases; bases with no gene match: 5. This CDR3 spans 18 amino acids. Germline CDR1 and CDR2: SGDLS and YYNGEE. For the CDR3, the DNA is TGTGCCAGCAGCGTAGCCACCGGGACTAGCGGGGGGGCAGATACGCAGTATTTT. This sequence encodes CASSVATGTSGGADTQYF. The full variable domain, completed using reference TRBV9 and TRBJ2-3, is DSGVTQTPKHLITATGQRVTLRCSPRSGDLSVYWYQQSLDQGLQFLIQYYNGEERAKGNILERFSAQQFPDLHSELNLSSLELGDSALYFCASSVATGTSGGADTQYFGPGTRLTVL.

The V call is TRBV30, the J call TRBJ1-5; D is possibly TRBD1 (5 bases). V was cut by 2 bases and J by 0 bases, with 11 bases left in between. CDR3 length: 15 amino acids. In germline, CDR1 is GTSNPN, CDR2 SVGIG (reference sequence). The CDR3 sequence is CAWSPGTYSNQPQHF. In DNA form, the CDR3 reads TGTGCCTGGAGTCCGGGGACTTATAGCAATCAGCCCCAGCATTTT. Full variable domain (remainder filled in from reference TRBV30 and TRBJ1-5): SQTIHQWPATLVQPVGSPLSLECTVEGTSNPNLYWYRQAAGRGLQLLFYSVGIGQISSEVPQNLSASRPQDRQFILSSKKLLLSDSGFYLCAWSPGTYSNQPQHFGDGTRLSIL.

The chain links TRBV2 to TRBJ2-5; 9 bases line up with TRBD2. The CDR3 extends over 14 amino acids. V lost 5 bases, J lost 5 bases, and 6 bases stayed unmatched. CDR1 is SNHLY and CDR2 is FYNNEI in the germline V gene. The CDR3 nucleotides read TGTGCCAGCAGTCGGACTAGCGATTTGGAGACCCAGTACTTC. Its translation: CASSRTSDLETQYF.

The rearrangement joins TRBV28 to TRBJ1-1; D gene unclear. Germline loops: CDR1 MDHEN, CDR2 SYDVKM. The V end lost 2 bases, the J end lost 0 bases, and 7 bases lay between the germline ends. The CDR3 is 14 residues long. The CDR3 region has the DNA TGTGCCAGCAGTTTAGCGTCTATGAACACTGAAGCTTTCTTT. It encodes CASSLASMNTEAFF.

The rearrangement uses TRBV7-3 and TRBJ2-2, with 14 positions matching TRBD2. Losses at the gene ends were 5 bases for V and 1 base for J; bases not matched to a gene: 3. Looked up from germline, CDR1 is SGHTA and CDR2 is FQGTGA. There are 17 residues in the CDR3. CDR3 sequence reads: CASSRTSGGRNTGELFF. The CDR3 coding sequence is TGTGCCAGCAGCCGGACTAGCGGGGGGAGGAACACCGGGGAGCTGTTTTTT.

This clone was detected only a few times. The CDR3 DNA sequence: TGTGCCAGCAGCTTAGATATCCGGGCCGGAGGCAATGAAAAACTGTTTTTT. Amino acid sequence: CASSLDIRAGGNEKLFF. The chain couples TRBV11-2 to TRBJ1-4; D not certain. CDR1 is SGHAT and CDR2 is FQNNGV in the germline V gene. Trimming removed 0 bases from V and 5 bases from J, with 16 bases in between. There are 17 residues in the CDR3.

The chain joins TRBV19 to TRBJ1-2, with D perhaps TRBD1 (6 bases). CDR1 LNHDA and CDR2 SQIVND come from the germline V gene (reference sequence). This CDR3 has 13 amino acids. With 6 bases removed from V and 8 bases from J, the gap between germline ends came to 16 bases. This chain's CDR3 is CASSQTGMGGYTF. The CDR3 DNA is TGTGCCAGTAGCCAGACAGGCATGGGGGGCTACACCTTC.